This T cell receptor (beta chain) appears in the sequencing data of a study of early T cells in non-severe SARS-CoV-2 infection. Background on the study: Sequencing targeted bulk RNA from unsorted whole blood, leaving chains unpaired. Points from the study as a whole: Sequences matched to VDJdb favored anti-spike CD8 responses, while private and CD4 specificities were missed.

About this clonotype: Its antigen is unidentified.

V was clipped by 3 bases and J by 10 bases, with 13 bases between them. This CDR3 has 14 residues. Germline-derived CDR1 and CDR2 are MNHEY and SMNVEV (reference sequence). Attachment of unique molecular identifiers was made to individual cDNA molecules. TCRdb re-called the 5' RACE reads with MiXCR, one entry per CDR3 protein. The sample has about 83,000 distinct CDR3 sequences, less than 11% seen once. The V and J genes are TRBV27 and TRBJ1-6, with a tentative D call TRBD1 (6 bases). The sequence derives from an adult who was a healthcare worker with PCR-confirmed SARS-CoV-2 infection or an uninfected control (not recorded which). The sample consisted of whole blood, taken at baseline. This CDR3 reads CASSFRGVGSPLHF. CDR3 nucleotide sequence: TGTGCCAGCAGTTTCAGGGGTGTAGGATCACCCCTCCACTTT.